This TCR beta chain was captured in a study of blood T cell repertoires in COVID-19. On the study more broadly: In each case, the material was cDNA or gDNA derived from T cells, B-cell-depleted T cells, or PBMCs.

Source study methods: By means of reference gene primer amplification, nucleated cell counts were estimated. Measured with immunoSEQ multiplex PCR; TCRdb has only the in-frame clones, and not every one. V and J calls and clone size are as listed in that table; D and trimming were resolved from the DNA. The sample comprises roughly 330,000 clones, around 88% of which are singletons, and about 1.2% rests with the top ten. The sequence was collected from a woman between 50 and 59 years old with acute or convalescent COVID-19. The sample taken for sequencing was peripheral blood.

CDR3 bases: TGTGCCAGCAGCCGGAGTTGGGCAGGGGAATTATACGAGCAGTACGTC. Its translation is CASSRSWAGELYEQYV. The chain joins TRBV5-8 to TRBJ2-7, with TRBD1 as a possible D gene (6 bases). Germline V gene data show CDR1 as SGHTS and CDR2 as YDEGEE. The CDR3 has 16 residues. The ends were cut back, 4 bases at V and 4 bases at J, with 21 bases in the middle.